This TCR beta chain was documented in a study of blood T cells in healthy people across ages. Primers used in a second PCR of about 6 to 12 cycles were a sample-barcoded 5' primer and a J-beta primer mix. TCRdb called the 5' RACE reads again in MiXCR, with one record for every CDR3 protein. The sample records roughly 1.4 million distinct CDR3 sequences, around 55% being singletons. The CDR3 covers 14 residues. Trimming removed 2 bases from V and 3 bases from J; junction bases left unmatched: 2. Germline V lookup: CDR1 LGHDT, CDR2 YNNKEL (reference sequence). The TCR comes from a man in his late teens or twenties in good health. V and J are TRBV3-1 and TRBJ2-7; 9 bases fit TRBD1. Sequencing was done on a sample of blood. Here the CDR3 DNA reads TGTGCCAGCAGCCAAACAGGGGGCCTCTACGAGCAGTACTTC. Protein product: CASSQTGGLYEQYF.